This T cell receptor (beta chain) was observed in a study of beta chain features in type 1 diabetes. Study information: Sorted cell examination encompassed approximately 110 million cells across all samples.

Expressed TCRB transcripts were sequenced after all isolated RNA was converted to cDNA. Clones were sequenced by immunoSEQ multiplex PCR, and TCRdb holds only the in-frame ones, with some missing. The sample lists approximately 41,000 clones, approximately 70% occurring once. Notes on the study in general: There was no resolution here of whether HLA type influences TCRB rearrangement. Among all four CD4+ subsets, Type 1 diabetes patients had TCRB CDR3s that were moderately but significantly shorter.

Every single donor gave one heparinised blood draw, and these averaged roughly 100 mL. Staining for CD45RO/CCR7/CD25/CD127/CD95/CD27 allowed sorting of CD4+ naive, central memory, regulatory and stem cell-like memory cells. To note about this clone: Its antigen is still unknown.

With 2 bases clipped from V and 4 bases from J, the junction kept 3 bases outside the gene matches. This CDR3 region has 14 residues. The V gene's germline CDR1 is SGHVS and CDR2 FQNEAQ. The TCR was taken from a man aged 30 to 39 with type 1 diabetes. Some clones in this sample may be carry-over from other donors' samples. The rearrangement uses TRBV7-8 and TRBJ2-7; 9 bases are shared with TRBD1. Material: Tregs from blood. The CDR3 protein is CASSLLDRGYEQYF. The CDR3 DNA reads TGTGCCAGCAGCTTACTGGACAGGGGTTACGAGCAGTACTTC.